Below are 9 T cell receptor beta chains sequenced from a single sample in a study of blood T cell repertoires in COVID-19 (dated by TCRdb to 2019 to 2021). Libraries were prepared through the immunoSEQ multiplex PCR assay. The source is immuneACCESS, and TCRdb retained only in-frame sequences with V and J called. Part of the clones is not carried over; for the studies checked, unresolved V genes explain less than half of this, and the remainder is unexplained. Across this sample there are 250,000 to 300,000 clones, with over 85% seen only once. The ten largest account for less than 3% of the sample. The sample consisted of PBMCs or T cells enriched from blood (not recorded which). The receptors stem from a woman between 50 and 59 years old who had been exposed to COVID-19.

This chain uses TRBV28 with TRBJ2-7; 11 positions agree with TRBD1. The germline V gene encodes CDR1 MDHEN and CDR2 SYDVKM. CDR3 length: 16 residues. The V and J ends lost 4 bases and 4 bases, in that order; junction bases with no gene match: 9. As DNA, the CDR3 is TGTGCCAGCAGTTCACTTGCGGGACAGGGGGGGTACGAGCAGTACTTC. It yields the protein CASSSLAGQGGYEQYF. Full variable domain (remainder filled in from reference TRBV28 and TRBJ2-7): DVKVTQSSRYLVKRTGEKVFLECVQDMDHENMFWYRQDPGLGLRLIYFSYDVKMKEKGDIPEGYSVSREKKERFSLILESASTNQTSMYLCASSSLAGQGGYEQYFGPGTRLTVT.

The chain employs TRBV25-1 and TRBJ2-2; D not certain. Germline loops: CDR1 MGHDK, CDR2 SYGVNS. This CDR3 contains 14 residues. Trimming stripped 3 bases from V and 5 bases from J, with 10 bases between. In DNA, the CDR3 is TGTGCCAGCAGTGATGCTTTTCGGACCGGGGAGCTGTTTTTT. Encoded protein: CASSDAFRTGELFF.

V gene TRBV28 combines with J gene TRBJ2-5, with 7 bases matching TRBD2. The V segment lost 7 bases and the J segment 1 base; nucleotides outside the gene matches: 9. Germline CDR1 is MDHEN and CDR2 is SYDVKM. The CDR3 extends over 15 amino acids. In nucleotides, the CDR3 is TGTGCCAGCACCCTTGACGGGACTACCCAAGAGACCCAGTACTTC. Residues: CASTLDGTTQETQYF.

V and J are TRBV18 and TRBJ2-2; D is unresolved. Looked up from germline, CDR1 is KGHSH and CDR2 is LQKENI. CDR3 length equals 15 residues. V lost 3 bases to trimming and J lost 2 bases, with 10 bases between them. The CDR3 loop is CASSPAAVNTGELFF. CDR3 DNA sequence: TGTGCCAGCTCACCCGCGGCAGTTAACACCGGGGAGCTGTTTTTT.

J is TRBJ2-1 and V is TRBV19; 14 nucleotides align to TRBD2. CDR1 and CDR2 (germline): LNHDA, SQIVND (reference sequence). The CDR3 is 18 amino acids. V lost 4 bases to trimming and J lost 8 bases; unmatched junction nucleotides: 13. CDR3 amino acids: CASSTTHRTSGGLDEQFF. In nucleotides, the CDR3 is TGTGCCAGTAGTACCACCCATCGGACTAGCGGGGGGTTGGATGAGCAGTTCTTC. Full variable domain (missing parts from reference TRBV19 and TRBJ2-1): DGGITQSPKYLFRKEGQNVTLSCEQNLNHDAMYWYRQDPGQGLRLIYYSQIVNDFQKGDIAEGYSVSREKKESFPLTVTSAQKNPTAFYLCASSTTHRTSGGLDEQFFGPGTRLTVL.

This sequence joins TRBV19 and TRBJ1-6; D not resolved. Germline CDR1 is LNHDA and CDR2 is SQIVND (reference sequence). V shed 5 bases and J shed 0 bases, with 17 bases lying between them. This CDR3 spans 18 amino acids. This CDR3 is CASSLERVGGSYNSPLHF. As DNA, the CDR3 is TGTGCCAGTAGTCTTGAGAGGGTGGGAGGCTCCTATAATTCACCCCTCCACTTT.

The chain is built from TRBV4-2 and TRBJ2-5; D gene unclear. The CDR3 contains 18 residues. Trimming pared 0 bases from V and 2 bases from J, leaving 19 bases between. The germline V gene has CDR1 LGHNA and CDR2 YNFKEQ. Here the CDR3 reads CASSQDSIYTHSQETQYF. CDR3 bases: TGTGCCAGCAGCCAAGATAGTATCTATACCCACAGTCAAGAGACCCAGTACTTC.

The V and J genes are TRBV5-1 and TRBJ2-7, with TRBD1 matching over 7 bases. The ends lost 2 bases at V and 2 bases at J; junction bases unmatched: 7. Germline values: CDR1 SGHRS, CDR2 YFSETQ. The CDR3 loop spans 15 amino acids. DNA for the CDR3: TGCGCCAGCAGCTTTTTAACAGGGGCTGCCTACGAGCAGTACTTC. Amino acid sequence: CASSFLTGAAYEQYF.

This sequence joins TRBV2 and TRBJ2-1; 9 nucleotides agree with TRBD1. V shed 6 bases, J shed 5 bases, and the junction held 5 bases outside the gene matches. The CDR3 length is 14 residues. Germline values: CDR1 SNHLY, CDR2 FYNNEI. CDR3 residues: CASRRTGANNEQFF. The CDR3 region has the DNA TGTGCCAGCAGGAGGACAGGGGCCAACAATGAGCAGTTCTTC.